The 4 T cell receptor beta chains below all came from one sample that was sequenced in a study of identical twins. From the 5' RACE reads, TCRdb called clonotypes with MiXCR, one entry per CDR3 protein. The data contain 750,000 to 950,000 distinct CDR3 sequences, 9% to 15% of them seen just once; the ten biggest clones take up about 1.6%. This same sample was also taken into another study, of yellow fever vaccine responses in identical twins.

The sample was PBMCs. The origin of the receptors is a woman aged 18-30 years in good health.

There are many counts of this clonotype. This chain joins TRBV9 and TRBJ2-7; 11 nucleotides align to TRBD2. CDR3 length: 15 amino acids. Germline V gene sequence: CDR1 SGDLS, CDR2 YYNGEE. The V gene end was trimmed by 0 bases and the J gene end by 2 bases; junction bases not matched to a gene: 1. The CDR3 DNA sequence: TGTGCCAGCAGCGTAGGACTAGCGGGAACCTACGAGCAGTACTTC. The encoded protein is CASSVGLAGTYEQYF.

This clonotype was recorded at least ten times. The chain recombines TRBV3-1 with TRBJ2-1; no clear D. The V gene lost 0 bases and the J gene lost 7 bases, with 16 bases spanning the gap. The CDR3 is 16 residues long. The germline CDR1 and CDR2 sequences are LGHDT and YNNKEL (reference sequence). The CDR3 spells CASSQEWMQPNNEQFF. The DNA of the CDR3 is TGTGCCAGCAGCCAAGAGTGGATGCAACCGAATAATGAGCAGTTCTTC.

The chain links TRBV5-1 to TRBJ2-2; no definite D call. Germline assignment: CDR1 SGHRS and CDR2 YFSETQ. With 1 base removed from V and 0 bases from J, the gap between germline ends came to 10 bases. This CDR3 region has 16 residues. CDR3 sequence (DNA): TGCGCCAGCAGCTTGTCGAGTGGGCCGAACACCGGGGAGCTGTTTTTT. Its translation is CASSLSSGPNTGELFF.

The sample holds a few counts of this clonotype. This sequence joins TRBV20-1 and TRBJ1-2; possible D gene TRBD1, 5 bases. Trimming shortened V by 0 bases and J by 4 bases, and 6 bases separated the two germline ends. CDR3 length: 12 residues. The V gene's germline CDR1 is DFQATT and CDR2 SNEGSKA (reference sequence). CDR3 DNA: TGCAGTGCTAGAGACAGGGTCTATGGCTACACCTTC. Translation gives CSARDRVYGYTF.